This T cell receptor (beta chain) originates from a study of CD8 T cells in ankylosing spondylitis. TCRdb passed the 5' RACE reads through MiXCR, listing each CDR3 protein once. The sample lists more than 650,000 distinct CDR3 sequences; 12% were seen once. The germline gives CDR1 SGHAT, CDR2 FQDESV (reference sequence). V dropped 8 bases and J dropped 5; count of bases not matched to a gene: 6. The CDR3 has 15 residues. The study's findings and limits: What seemed typical of ankylosing spondylitis blood was a TCR beta motif built from several highly homologous variants.

This clonotype came up a few times. Its antigen is unknown. This chain uses TRBV11-1 with TRBJ2-2; 12 nucleotides align to TRBD2. The specimen sequenced was blood, either unsorted or a sorted T cell fraction (not recorded which). The clonotype was recovered from a male donor with ankylosing spondylitis. As DNA, the CDR3 is TGTGCCAGCGAGAGACTAGCGGGAGTGACCGGGGAGCTGTTTTTT. Amino acid sequence: CASERLAGVTGELFF.